This TCR beta chain was sequenced for a study of regulatory T cells in long-lasting Graves disease. Time point described: persistent/refractory GD, antithyroid drugs over 5 years with positive TRAb. Isolated PBMC RNA provided the starting material for the TCR library. Relying on iRepertoire HTBI primers and Arm-PCR of CDR3 regions, the team built TCR beta libraries. TCRdb passed the multiplex PCR reads through MiXCR, listing each CDR3 protein once. The data show a few hundred thousand distinct CDR3 sequences, roughly a quarter seen once. V shed 3 bases, J shed 0 bases, and the junction held 1 base outside the gene matches. The CDR3 consists of 15 residues. Germline V gene lookup returns CDR1 SNHLY and CDR2 FYNNEI.

This chain joins TRBV2 and TRBJ2-3; 9 bases match TRBD2. This TCR came from a female donor with Graves disease. Sequencing used peripheral blood mononuclear cells (PBMCs), obtained when the disease was refractory, from a patient treated with antithyroid drugs. CDR3 loop: CASSDGTSSTDTQYF. The CDR3 DNA reads TGTGCCAGCAGTGATGGGACTAGCAGCACAGATACGCAGTATTTT.